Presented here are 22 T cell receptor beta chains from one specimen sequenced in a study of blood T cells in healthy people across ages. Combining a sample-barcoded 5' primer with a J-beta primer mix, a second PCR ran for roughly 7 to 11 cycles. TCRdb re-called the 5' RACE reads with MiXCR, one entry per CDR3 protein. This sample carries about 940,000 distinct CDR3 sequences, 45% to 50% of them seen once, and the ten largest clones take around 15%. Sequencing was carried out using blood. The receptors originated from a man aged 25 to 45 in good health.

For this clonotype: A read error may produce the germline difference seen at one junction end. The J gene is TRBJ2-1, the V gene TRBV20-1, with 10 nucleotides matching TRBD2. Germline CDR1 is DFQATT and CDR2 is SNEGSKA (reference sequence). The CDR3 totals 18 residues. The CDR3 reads CSAPTPSGRASWAPALVF. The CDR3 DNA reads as TGCAGTGCTCCCACTCCGAGCGGGAGGGCCTCGTGGGCCCCGGCTTTAGTCTTC.

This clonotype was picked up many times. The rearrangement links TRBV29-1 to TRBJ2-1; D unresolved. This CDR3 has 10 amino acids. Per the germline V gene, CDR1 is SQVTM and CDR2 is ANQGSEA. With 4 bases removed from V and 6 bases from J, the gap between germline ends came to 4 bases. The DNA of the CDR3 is TGCAGCGTTGTAAGCAATGAGCAGTTCTTC. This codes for CSVVSNEQFF.

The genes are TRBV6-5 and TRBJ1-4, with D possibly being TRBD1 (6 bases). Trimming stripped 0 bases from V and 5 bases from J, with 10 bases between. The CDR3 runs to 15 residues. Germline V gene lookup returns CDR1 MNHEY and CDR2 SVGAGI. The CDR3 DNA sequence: TGTGCCAGCAGTTACTCGGGGAGGGGGAATGAAAAACTGTTTTTT. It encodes CASSYSGRGNEKLFF.

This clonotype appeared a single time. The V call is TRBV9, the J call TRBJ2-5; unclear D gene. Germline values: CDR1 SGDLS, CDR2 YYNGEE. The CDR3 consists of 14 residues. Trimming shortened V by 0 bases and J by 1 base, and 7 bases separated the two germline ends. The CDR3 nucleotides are TGTGCCAGCAGCGTAGACTACAGCCAAGAGACCCAGTACTTC. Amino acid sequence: CASSVDYSQETQYF.

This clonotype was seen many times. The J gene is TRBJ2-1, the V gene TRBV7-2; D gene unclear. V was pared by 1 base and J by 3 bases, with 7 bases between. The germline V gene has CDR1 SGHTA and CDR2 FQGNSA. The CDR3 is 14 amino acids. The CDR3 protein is CASSLDRIYNEQFF. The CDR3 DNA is TGTGCCAGCAGCTTAGACCGGATCTACAATGAGCAGTTCTTC.

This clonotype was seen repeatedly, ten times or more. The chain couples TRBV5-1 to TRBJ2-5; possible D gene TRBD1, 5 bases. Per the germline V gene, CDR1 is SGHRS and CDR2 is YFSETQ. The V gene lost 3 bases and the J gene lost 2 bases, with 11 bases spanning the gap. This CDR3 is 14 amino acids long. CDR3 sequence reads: CASSSDTLQETQYF. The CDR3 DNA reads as TGCGCCAGCAGCTCGGACACGCTGCAAGAGACCCAGTACTTC.

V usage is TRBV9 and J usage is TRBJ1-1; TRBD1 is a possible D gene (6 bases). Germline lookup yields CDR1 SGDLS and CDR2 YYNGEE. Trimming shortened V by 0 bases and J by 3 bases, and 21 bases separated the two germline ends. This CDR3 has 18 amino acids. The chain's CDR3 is CASSVDGGMGRGYTEAFF. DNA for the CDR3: TGTGCCAGCAGCGTAGACGGCGGGATGGGCAGGGGATACACTGAAGCTTTCTTT. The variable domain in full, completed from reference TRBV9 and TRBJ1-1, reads DSGVTQTPKHLITATGQRVTLRCSPRSGDLSVYWYQQSLDQGLQFLIQYYNGEERAKGNILERFSAQQFPDLHSELNLSSLELGDSALYFCASSVDGGMGRGYTEAFFGQGTRLTVV.

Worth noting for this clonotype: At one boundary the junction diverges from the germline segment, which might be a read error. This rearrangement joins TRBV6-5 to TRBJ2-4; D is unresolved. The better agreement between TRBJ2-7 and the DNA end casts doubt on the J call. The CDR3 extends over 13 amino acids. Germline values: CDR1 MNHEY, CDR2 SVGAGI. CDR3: CASGYSRQVEQYF. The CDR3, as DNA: TGTGCCAGCGGTTACTCTCGGCAGGTCGAGCAGTACTTC.

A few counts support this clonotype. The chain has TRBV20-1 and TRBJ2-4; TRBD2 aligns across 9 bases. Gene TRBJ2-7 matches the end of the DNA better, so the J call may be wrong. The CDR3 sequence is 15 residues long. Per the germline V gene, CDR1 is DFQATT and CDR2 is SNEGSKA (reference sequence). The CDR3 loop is CSARDVASGIHEQYF. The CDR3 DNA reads TGCAGTGCTAGAGATGTGGCTAGCGGGATTCACGAGCAGTACTTC.

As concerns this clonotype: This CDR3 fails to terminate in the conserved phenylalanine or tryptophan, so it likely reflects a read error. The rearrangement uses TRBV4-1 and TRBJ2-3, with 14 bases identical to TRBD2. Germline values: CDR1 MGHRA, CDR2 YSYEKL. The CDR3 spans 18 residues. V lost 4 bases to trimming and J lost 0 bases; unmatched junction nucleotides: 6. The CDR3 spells CASSPRTSGGTSTDTQYS. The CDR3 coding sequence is TGCGCCAGCAGCCCTAGGACTAGCGGGGGGACTAGCACAGATACGCAGTATTCT.

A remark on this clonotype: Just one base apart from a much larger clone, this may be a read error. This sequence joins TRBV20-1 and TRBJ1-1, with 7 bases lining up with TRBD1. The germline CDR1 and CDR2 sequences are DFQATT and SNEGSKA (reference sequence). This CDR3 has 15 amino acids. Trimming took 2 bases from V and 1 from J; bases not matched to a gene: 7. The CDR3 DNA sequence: TGCAGTGCTAGACCTCCGGGACAGACGAACACTGAAGCTTTCTTT. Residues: CSARPPGQTNTEAFF.

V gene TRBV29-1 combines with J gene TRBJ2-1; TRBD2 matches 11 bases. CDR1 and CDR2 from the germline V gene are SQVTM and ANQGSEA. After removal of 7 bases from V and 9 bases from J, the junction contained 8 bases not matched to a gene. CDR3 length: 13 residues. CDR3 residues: CSDTSGGRLEQFF. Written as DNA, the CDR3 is TGCAGCGATACTAGCGGGGGCCGCCTTGAGCAGTTCTTC.

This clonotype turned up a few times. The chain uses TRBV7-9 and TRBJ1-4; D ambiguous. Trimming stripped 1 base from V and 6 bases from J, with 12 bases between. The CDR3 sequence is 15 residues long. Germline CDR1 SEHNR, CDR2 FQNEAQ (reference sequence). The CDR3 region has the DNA TGTGCCAGCAGCTTAGATGCCTGGGAGGATGAAAAACTGTTTTTT. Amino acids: CASSLDAWEDEKLFF.

The CDR3 DNA is TGTGCCAGCAGCCAAGATCGAAGCGGGGGCCCACAAGAGACCCAGTACTTC. Translation gives CASSQDRSGGPQETQYF. The chain employs TRBV3-1 and TRBJ2-5; 8 nucleotides line up with TRBD2. V shed 0 bases, J shed 2 bases, and the junction held 8 bases outside the gene matches. The CDR3 is 17 residues long. Germline V CDR1 and CDR2: LGHDT, YNNKEL (reference sequence).

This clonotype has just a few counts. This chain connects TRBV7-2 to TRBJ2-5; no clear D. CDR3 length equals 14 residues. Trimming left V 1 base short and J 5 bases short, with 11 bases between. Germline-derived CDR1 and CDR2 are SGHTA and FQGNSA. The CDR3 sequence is CASSLGQSLETQYF. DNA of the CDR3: TGTGCCAGCAGCTTAGGCCAGTCCTTGGAGACCCAGTACTTC.

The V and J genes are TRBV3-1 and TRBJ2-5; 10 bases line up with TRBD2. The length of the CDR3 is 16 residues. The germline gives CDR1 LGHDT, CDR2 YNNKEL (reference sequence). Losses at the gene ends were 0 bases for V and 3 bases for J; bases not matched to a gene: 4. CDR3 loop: CASSQDLLAGEETQYF. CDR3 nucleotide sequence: TGTGCCAGCAGCCAAGATCTTCTAGCGGGGGAAGAGACCCAGTACTTC.

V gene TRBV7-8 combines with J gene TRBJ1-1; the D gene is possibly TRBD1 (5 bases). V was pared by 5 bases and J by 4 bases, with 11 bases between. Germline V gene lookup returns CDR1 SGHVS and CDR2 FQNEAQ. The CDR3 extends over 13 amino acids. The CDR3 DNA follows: TGTGCCAGCAGCGTAAGAGGGGCCACTGAAGCTTTCTTT. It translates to CASSVRGATEAFF.

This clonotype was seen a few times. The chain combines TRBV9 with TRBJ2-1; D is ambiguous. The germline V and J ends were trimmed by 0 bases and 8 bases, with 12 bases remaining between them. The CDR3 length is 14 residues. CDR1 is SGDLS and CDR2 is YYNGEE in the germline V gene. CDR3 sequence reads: CASSVGVPSDEQFF. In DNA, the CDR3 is TGTGCCAGCAGCGTAGGAGTCCCAAGCGATGAGCAGTTCTTC.

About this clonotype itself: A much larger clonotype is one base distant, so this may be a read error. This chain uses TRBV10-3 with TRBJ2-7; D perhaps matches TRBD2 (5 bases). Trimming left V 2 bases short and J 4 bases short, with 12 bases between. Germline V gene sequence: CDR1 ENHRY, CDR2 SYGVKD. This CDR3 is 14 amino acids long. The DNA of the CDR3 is TGTGCCATCAGTGAGGGAGAGGGAAGGTACGAGCAGTACTTC. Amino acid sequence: CAISEGEGRYEQYF.

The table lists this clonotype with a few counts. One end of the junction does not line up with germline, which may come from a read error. The CDR3 reads CASSLGLGDGNTQYF. The CDR3 DNA sequence: TGTGCTAGCAGCTTAGGACTGGGGGATGGGAATACGCAGTATTTT. The chain couples TRBV7-7 to TRBJ2-3; D might be TRBD1 or TRBD2, each matching 5 bases. The V gene's germline CDR1 is SSHAT and CDR2 FNYEAQ (reference sequence). This CDR3 has 15 residues.

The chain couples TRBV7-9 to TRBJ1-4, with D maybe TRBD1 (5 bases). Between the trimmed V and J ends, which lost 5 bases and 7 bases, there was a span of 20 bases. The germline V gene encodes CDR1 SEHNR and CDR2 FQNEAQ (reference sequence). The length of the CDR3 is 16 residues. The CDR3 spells CASSPKGSVRGEKLFF. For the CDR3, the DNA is TGTGCCAGCAGCCCGAAGGGGTCAGTGCGCGGTGAAAAACTGTTTTTT.

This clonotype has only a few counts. CDR3 in amino acids: CASSRTSGVSYEQYF. The CDR3, as DNA: TGTGCCAGCAGCAGAACTAGCGGGGTCTCCTACGAGCAGTACTTC. This sequence joins TRBV7-2 and TRBJ2-7; 10 positions match TRBD2. The V gene end was trimmed by 5 bases and the J gene end by 0 bases; junction bases not matched to a gene: 4. The CDR3 covers 15 residues. The germline V gene encodes CDR1 SGHTA and CDR2 FQGNSA.